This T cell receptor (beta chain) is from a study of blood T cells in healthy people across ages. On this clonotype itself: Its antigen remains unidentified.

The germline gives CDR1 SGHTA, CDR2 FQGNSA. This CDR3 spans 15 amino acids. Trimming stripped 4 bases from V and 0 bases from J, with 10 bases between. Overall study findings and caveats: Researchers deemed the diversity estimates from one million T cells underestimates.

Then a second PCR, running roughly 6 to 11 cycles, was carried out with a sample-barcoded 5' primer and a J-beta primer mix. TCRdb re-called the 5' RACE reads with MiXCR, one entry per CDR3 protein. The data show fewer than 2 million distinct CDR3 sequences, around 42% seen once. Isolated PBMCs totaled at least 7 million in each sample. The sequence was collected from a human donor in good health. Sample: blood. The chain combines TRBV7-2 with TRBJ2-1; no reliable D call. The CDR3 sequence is CASSSQTVSYNEQFF. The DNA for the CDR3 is TGTGCCAGCAGCTCGCAAACTGTCTCCTACAATGAGCAGTTCTTC.